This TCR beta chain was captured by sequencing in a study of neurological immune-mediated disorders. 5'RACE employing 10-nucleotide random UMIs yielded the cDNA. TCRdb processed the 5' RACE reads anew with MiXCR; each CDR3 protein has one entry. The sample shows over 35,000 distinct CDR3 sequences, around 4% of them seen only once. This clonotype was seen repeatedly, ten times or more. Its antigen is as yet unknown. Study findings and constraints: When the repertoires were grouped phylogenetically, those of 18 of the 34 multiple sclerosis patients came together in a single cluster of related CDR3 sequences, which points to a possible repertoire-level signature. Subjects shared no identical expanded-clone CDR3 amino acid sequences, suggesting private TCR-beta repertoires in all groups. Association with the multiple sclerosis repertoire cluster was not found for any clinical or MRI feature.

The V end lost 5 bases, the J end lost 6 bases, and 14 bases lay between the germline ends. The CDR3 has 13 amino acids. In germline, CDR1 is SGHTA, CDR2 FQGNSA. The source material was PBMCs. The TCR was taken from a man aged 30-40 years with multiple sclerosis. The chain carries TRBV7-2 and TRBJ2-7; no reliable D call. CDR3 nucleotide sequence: TGTGCCAGCAGCCCCGGACGGCGCGGCGAGCAGTACTTC. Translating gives CASSPGRRGEQYF.